This TCR beta chain was identified in a study of cytomegalovirus exposure and HLA in healthy donors. CDR3 length: 14 amino acids. V was pared by 1 base and J by 5 bases, with 12 bases between. Germline CDR1 SGDLS, CDR2 YYNGEE. Donors consisted of healthy bone marrow donors. To note about this clone: Its antigen remains unknown.

A multiplex PCR was run with 60 Vbeta primers and 13 Jbeta primers. Profiling relied on immunoSEQ multiplex PCR, and the TCRdb table lists in-frame clones only, not all of them. The sample has about 140,000 clones, 75% to 85% seen once. General study results and limits: Equally common other TCR beta chains were less clonally expanded than HLA-associated ones, a later analysis found. TCR beta V segments were, for the most part, productive about 87% or about 30% of the time in an earlier analysis. The authors reported that TCR beta sequences could predict HLA-A and HLA-B alleles. These predictions were accurate for most subjects in the first cohort.

The clonotype originates from a man aged 40-49 years in good health and CMV-seronegative. Sequencing was carried out using PBMCs. The J gene is TRBJ2-5, the V gene TRBV9; the D gene is possibly TRBD2 (7 bases). CDR3 amino acids: CASSVSGGRETQYF. CDR3 DNA sequence: TGTGCCAGCAGCGTATCGGGGGGCCGGGAGACCCAGTACTTC.